This TCR beta chain comes out of a study of blood T cell repertoires in COVID-19. In the study overall: T cells, B-cell-depleted T cells, or PBMCs supplied cDNA or gDNA.

The CDR3 is 14 residues long. Trimming took off 5 bases at V and 5 bases at J, with 16 bases between the two ends. Looked up from germline, CDR1 is LNHDA and CDR2 is SQIVND (reference sequence). TCRdb's copy holds only in-frame clones and misses some; the assay was immunoSEQ multiplex PCR. The table lists about 110,000 clones, roughly four fifths of them singletons, with roughly 10% in the top ten. The receptor was derived from a woman between 70 and 85 years old with acute or convalescent COVID-19. Sequenced material: peripheral blood. The chain recombines TRBV19 with TRBJ2-7; weak D call: TRBD1 (5 bases). CDR3 sequence reads: CASSAAWQGDEQYF. The CDR3 nucleotides read TGTGCCAGTAGTGCCGCGTGGCAGGGCGACGAGCAGTACTTC.